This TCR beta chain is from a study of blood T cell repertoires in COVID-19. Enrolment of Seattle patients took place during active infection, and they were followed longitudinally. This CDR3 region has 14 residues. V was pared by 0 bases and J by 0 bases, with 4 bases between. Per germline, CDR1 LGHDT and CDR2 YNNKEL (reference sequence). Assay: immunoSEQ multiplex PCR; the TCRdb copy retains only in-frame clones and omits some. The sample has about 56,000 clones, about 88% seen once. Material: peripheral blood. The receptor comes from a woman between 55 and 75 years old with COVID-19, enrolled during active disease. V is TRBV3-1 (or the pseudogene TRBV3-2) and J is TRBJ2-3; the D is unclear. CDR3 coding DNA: TGTGCCAGCAGCCAAGATTCTAGCACAGATACGCAGTATTTT. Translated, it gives CASSQDSSTDTQYF.